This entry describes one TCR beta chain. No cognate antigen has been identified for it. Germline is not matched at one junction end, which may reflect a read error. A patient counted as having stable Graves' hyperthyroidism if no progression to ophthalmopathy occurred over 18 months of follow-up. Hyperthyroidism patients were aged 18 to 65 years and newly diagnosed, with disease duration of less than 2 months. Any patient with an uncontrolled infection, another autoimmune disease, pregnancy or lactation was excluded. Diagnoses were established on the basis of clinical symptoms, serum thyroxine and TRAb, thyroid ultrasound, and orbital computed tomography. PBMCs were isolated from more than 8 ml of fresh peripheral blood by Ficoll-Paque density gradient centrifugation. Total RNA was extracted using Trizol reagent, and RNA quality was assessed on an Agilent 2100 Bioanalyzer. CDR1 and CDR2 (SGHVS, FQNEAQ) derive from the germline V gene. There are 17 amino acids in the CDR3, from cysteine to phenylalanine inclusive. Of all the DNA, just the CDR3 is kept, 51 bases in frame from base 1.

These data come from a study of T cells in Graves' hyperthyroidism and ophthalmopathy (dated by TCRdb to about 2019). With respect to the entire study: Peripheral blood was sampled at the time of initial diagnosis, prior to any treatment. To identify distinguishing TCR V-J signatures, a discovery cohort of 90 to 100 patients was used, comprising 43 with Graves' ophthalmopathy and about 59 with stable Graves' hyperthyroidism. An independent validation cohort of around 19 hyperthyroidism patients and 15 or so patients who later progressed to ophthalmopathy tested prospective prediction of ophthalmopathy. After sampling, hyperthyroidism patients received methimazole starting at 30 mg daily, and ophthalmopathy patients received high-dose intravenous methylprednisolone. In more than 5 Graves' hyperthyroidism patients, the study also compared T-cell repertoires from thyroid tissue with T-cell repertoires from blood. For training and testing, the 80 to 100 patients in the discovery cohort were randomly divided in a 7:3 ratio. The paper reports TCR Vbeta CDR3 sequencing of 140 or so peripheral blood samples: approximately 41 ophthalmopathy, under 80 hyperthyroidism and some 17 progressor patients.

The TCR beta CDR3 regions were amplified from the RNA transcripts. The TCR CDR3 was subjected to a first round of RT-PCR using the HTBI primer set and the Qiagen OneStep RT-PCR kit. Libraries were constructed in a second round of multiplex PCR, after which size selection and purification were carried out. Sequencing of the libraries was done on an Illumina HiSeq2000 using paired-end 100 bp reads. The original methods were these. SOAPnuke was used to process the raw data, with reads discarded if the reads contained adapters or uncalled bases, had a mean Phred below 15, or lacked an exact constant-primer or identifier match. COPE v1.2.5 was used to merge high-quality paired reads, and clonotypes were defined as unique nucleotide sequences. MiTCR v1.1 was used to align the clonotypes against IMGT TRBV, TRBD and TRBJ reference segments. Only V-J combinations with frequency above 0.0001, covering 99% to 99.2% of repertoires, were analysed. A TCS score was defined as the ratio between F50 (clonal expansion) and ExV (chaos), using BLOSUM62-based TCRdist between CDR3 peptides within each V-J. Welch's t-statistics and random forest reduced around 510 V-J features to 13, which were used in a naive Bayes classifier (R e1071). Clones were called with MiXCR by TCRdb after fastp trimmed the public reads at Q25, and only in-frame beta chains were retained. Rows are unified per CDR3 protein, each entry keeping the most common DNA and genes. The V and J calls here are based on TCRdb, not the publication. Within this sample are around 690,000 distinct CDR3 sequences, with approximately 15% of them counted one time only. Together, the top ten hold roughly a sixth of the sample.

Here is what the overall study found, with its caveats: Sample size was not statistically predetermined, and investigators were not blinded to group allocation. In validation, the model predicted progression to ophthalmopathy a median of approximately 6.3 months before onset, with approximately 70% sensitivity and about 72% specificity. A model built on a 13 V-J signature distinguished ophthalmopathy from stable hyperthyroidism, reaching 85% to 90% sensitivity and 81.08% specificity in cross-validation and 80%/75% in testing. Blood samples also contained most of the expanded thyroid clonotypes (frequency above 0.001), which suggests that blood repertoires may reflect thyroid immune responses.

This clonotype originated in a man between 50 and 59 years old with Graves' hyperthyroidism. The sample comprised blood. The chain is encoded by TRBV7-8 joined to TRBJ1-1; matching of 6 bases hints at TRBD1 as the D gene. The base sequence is TGTGCCAGCAGCTTAGTAGGGGGAAGCAGGGGACGTACTGGAGCTTTCTTT. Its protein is CASSLVGGSRGRTGAFF.